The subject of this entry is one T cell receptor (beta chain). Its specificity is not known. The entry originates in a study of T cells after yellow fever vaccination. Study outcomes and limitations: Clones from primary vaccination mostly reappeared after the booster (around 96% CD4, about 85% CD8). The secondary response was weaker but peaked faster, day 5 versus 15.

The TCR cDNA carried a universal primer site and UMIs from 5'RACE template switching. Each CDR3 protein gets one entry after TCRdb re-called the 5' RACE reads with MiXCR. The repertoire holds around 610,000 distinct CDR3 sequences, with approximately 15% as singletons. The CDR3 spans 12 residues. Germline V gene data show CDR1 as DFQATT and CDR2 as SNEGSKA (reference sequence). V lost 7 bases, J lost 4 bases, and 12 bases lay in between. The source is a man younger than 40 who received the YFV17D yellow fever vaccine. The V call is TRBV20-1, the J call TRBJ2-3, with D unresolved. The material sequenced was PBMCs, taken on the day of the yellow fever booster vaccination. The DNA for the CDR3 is TGCAGTGTTAGGAGTAAGGCAGATACGCAGTATTTT. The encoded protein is CSVRSKADTQYF.